The sequence of this TCR beta chain was determined in a study of shared clonotypes between healthy human individuals. TCRdb's copy holds only in-frame clones and misses some; the assay was immunoSEQ multiplex PCR. Seen here are 950,000 to 1,100,000 clones, around 74% observed once, and the top ten hold 1.2% to 1.5%. The junction had 4 bases not matched to a gene; V was cut back by 3 bases and J by 6 bases. Germline V gives CDR1 KGHSH, CDR2 LQKENI. CDR3 length equals 15 residues. Sequencing was done on a sample of memory CD4+ T cells sorted from blood. The subset was: CD45RA-negative fraction. V usage is TRBV18 and J usage is TRBJ2-7; 14 positions match TRBD2. The TCR originated in a young man in good health. In DNA form, the CDR3 reads TGTGCCAGCTCACCTCGACTAGCGGGAGGGCCCGAGCAGTACTTC. Translation: CASSPRLAGGPEQYF.